Listed below are T cell receptor beta chains from one sample, sequenced in a study of tumor-infiltrating lymphocytes in primary liver carcinoma. TCRdb reprocessed the multiplex PCR reads with MiXCR, giving one entry per CDR3 protein. Found here are approximately 60,000 distinct CDR3 sequences, roughly 70% of them singletons; the top ten hold 57%. The sample taken for sequencing was liver tumor tissue from sampling region 2. Source of these receptors: a man aged 40-55 years with primary liver carcinoma and hepatitis B virus infection. Each CDR3 is given with its conserved first and last residue. The order of the fields is J gene, clone size, V gene, CDR3 protein. Size tells how often a clone was seen (once, few, many) or the class of an expanded clone, and some rows leave it out.

j_call: TRBJ2-7
clone_size: once
v_call: TRBV4-3
cdr3_aa: CVSSQGAAATYEQYF

j_call: TRBJ2-7
clone_size: .
v_call: TRBV2
cdr3_aa: CASSERIRTAEQYF

j_call: TRBJ2-3
clone_size: .
v_call: TRBV29-1
cdr3_aa: CSVEFVAGLMDTRYF

j_call: TRBJ2-2
clone_size: .
v_call: TRBV5-4
cdr3_aa: CASSFTGELFF

j_call: TRBJ2-5
clone_size: .
v_call: TRBV14
cdr3_aa: CASSQHRESRPETQYF

j_call: TRBJ2-5
clone_size: .
v_call: TRBV6-5
cdr3_aa: CASSSGRGETRYF

j_call: TRBJ2-1
clone_size: .
v_call: TRBV29-1
cdr3_aa: CSVELAGVLGEQFF

j_call: TRBJ2-1
clone_size: .
v_call: TRBV11-2
cdr3_aa: CGSSLYRLVSEQFF

j_call: TRBJ2-3
clone_size: once
v_call: TRBV10-3
cdr3_aa: CAISEPLRLAGSTDTQYF

j_call: TRBJ2-5
clone_size: .
v_call: TRBV7-2
cdr3_aa: CASSFPGRASETQYF

j_call: TRBJ2-7
clone_size: .
v_call: TRBV12-3/TRBV12-4
cdr3_aa: CANSPHPGQGDHEQYF

j_call: TRBJ2-5
clone_size: .
v_call: TRBV29-1
cdr3_aa: CSVREREGPETRYF

j_call: TRBJ2-1
clone_size: .
v_call: TRBV29-1
cdr3_aa: CSVTGGYNEQFF

j_call: TRBJ2-3
clone_size: .
v_call: TRBV2
cdr3_aa: CASSQVAGAGDTQYF

j_call: TRBJ1-6
clone_size: .
v_call: TRBV11-1
cdr3_aa: CASSRRLVSPLHF

j_call: TRBJ1-1
clone_size: .
v_call: TRBV6-6
cdr3_aa: CVSGTGGTTEAFF

j_call: TRBJ2-1
clone_size: .
v_call: TRBV6-5
cdr3_aa: CTSSQLAGGYNEQFF

j_call: TRBJ2-6
clone_size: .
v_call: TRBV11-2
cdr3_aa: CASSSVPGKEFGTGANVLTF

j_call: TRBJ1-2
clone_size: many
v_call: TRBV6-5
cdr3_aa: CASSKTGEDGYTF

j_call: TRBJ1-5
clone_size: .
v_call: TRBV10-3
cdr3_aa: CVISGYDGDQPQHF